These 22 T cell receptor beta chains originate from one sample sequenced in a study of cytomegalovirus exposure and HLA in healthy donors. In the PCR, 60 Vbeta and 13 Jbeta primers were used. Produced via immunoSEQ multiplex PCR; TCRdb's table is partial and in-frame only. Among around 150,000 clones, roughly 84% were seen once, and the ten largest hold about 2.1%. The sequenced material came from PBMCs. These receptors all come from a young man in good health and CMV-seropositive.

This clone is labeled as medium-sized. The chain couples TRBV7-9 to TRBJ2-7, with D possibly TRBD1 on 5 matching bases. CDR3 length: 15 amino acids. The germline gives CDR1 SEHNR, CDR2 FQNEAQ (reference sequence). V was pared by 0 bases and J by 6 bases, with 15 bases between. The CDR3 DNA sequence: TGTGCCAGCAGCTTAGCGCTAGGACACACGGGCGAGCAGTACTTC. This encodes CASSLALGHTGEQYF.

This clone came up a few times. The genes are TRBV6-6 and TRBJ1-3; tentative D call: TRBD1 (5 bases). CDR1 is MNHNY and CDR2 is SVGAGI in the germline V gene (reference sequence). The CDR3 extends over 16 amino acids. Trimming shortened V by 6 bases and J by 4 bases, and 19 bases separated the two germline ends. The CDR3 DNA reads TGTGCCAGCAGGCCCCTAGTCGGGGGAACCGGAAACACCATATATTTT. Its protein product is CASRPLVGGTGNTIYF.

The chain links TRBV29-1 to TRBJ2-7; D gene ambiguous. Germline CDR1 and CDR2: SQVTM and ANQGSEA. V shed 4 bases and J shed 0 bases, with 7 bases lying between them. This CDR3 has 12 amino acids. CDR3 amino acids: CSVGELSYEQYF. In DNA form, the CDR3 reads TGCAGCGTTGGTGAACTCTCCTACGAGCAGTACTTC.

The CDR3 coding sequence is TGTGCCAGCAGCGGGACTAGCGTGGGGACCCAGTACTTC. This translates into CASSGTSVGTQYF. This rearrangement joins TRBV2 to TRBJ2-5; 10 bases map to TRBD2. The CDR3 is made up of 13 amino acids. Germline assignment: CDR1 SNHLY and CDR2 FYNNEI. V gave up 6 bases and J gave up 7 bases; unmatched junction bases: 5.

This chain links TRBV9 with TRBJ2-2, with 7 nucleotides matching TRBD2. Trimming cost V 6 bases and J 1 base; bases outside gene matches: 12. Germline-derived CDR1 and CDR2 are SGDLS and YYNGEE. CDR3 length equals 17 residues. The CDR3 nucleotides are TGTGCCAGCACCCGCCTGGCGGGGGAGATGAACACCGGGGAGCTGTTTTTT. Translating gives CASTRLAGEMNTGELFF.

The V and J genes are TRBV4-1 and TRBJ2-1; 9 bases match TRBD1. This CDR3 spans 15 amino acids. The V gene end was trimmed by 2 bases and the J gene end by 6 bases; junction bases not matched to a gene: 5. Germline loops: CDR1 MGHRA, CDR2 YSYEKL. CDR3 DNA sequence: TGCGCCAGCAGCCAATTGACAGGGGGACGCAATGAGCAGTTCTTC. Protein product: CASSQLTGGRNEQFF.

V is TRBV4-2 and J is TRBJ2-1; TRBD2 matches at 10 bases. In germline, CDR1 is LGHNA, CDR2 YNFKEQ. This CDR3 contains 16 residues. The V segment lost 5 bases and the J segment 0 bases; nucleotides outside the gene matches: 4. The CDR3 loop reads CASSASGGVSYNEQFF. The CDR3 nucleotides are TGTGCCAGCAGCGCTAGCGGGGGAGTCTCCTACAATGAGCAGTTCTTC.

This clone came up a few times. The chain has TRBV4-3 and TRBJ2-3; TRBD1 aligns across 9 bases. From germline, CDR1 is LGHNA and CDR2 YSLEER. There are 16 residues in the CDR3. Unmatched junction bases numbered 7, after V lost 4 bases and J lost 2 bases. DNA of the CDR3: TGCGCCAGCAGCCCGGGACAGGGAGGACACACAGATACGCAGTATTTT. This sequence encodes CASSPGQGGHTDTQYF.

V usage is TRBV7-9 and J usage is TRBJ1-6, with a tentative D call TRBD1 (6 bases). The CDR3 consists of 13 residues. The V end lost 5 bases, the J end lost 12 bases, and 14 bases lay between the germline ends. Germline CDR1 SEHNR, CDR2 FQNEAQ (reference sequence). This chain's CDR3 is CASSRGWGEPLHF. CDR3 nucleotide sequence: TGTGCCAGCAGCAGGGGGTGGGGAGAACCCCTCCACTTT.

The chain employs TRBV6-5 and TRBJ1-2; the D gene is possibly TRBD1 (6 bases). Looked up from germline, CDR1 is MNHEY and CDR2 is SVGAGI. V lost 6 bases and J 0 bases, leaving 14 bases between the germline ends. This CDR3 spans 15 amino acids. The CDR3 reads CASRTTDRSNYGYTF. CDR3 nucleotides: TGTGCCAGCAGGACCACGGACAGATCTAACTATGGCTACACCTTC.

This rearrangement joins TRBV9 to TRBJ1-1, with no clear D. The CDR3 loop spans 14 amino acids. Trimming removed 9 bases from V and 1 base from J, with 16 bases in between. CDR1 is SGDLS, CDR2 YYNGEE, per germline. The CDR3 spells CATAAFGENTEAFF. CDR3 DNA: TGTGCCACCGCCGCTTTCGGGGAGAACACTGAAGCTTTCTTT.

The CDR3 protein is CASSQERGGGDTQYF. The DNA of the CDR3 is TGCGCCAGCAGCCAAGAGCGGGGCGGGGGAGATACGCAGTATTTT. This chain connects TRBV4-3 to TRBJ2-3; 7 bases agree with TRBD2. V trimming: 0 bases; J trimming: 5 bases; junction bases outside the gene matches: 5. Looked up from germline, CDR1 is LGHNA and CDR2 is YSLEER. The CDR3 is 15 amino acids.

As for this clone: At one boundary the junction diverges from the germline segment, which might be a read error. The chain links TRBV7-9 to TRBJ1-1; no firm D call. The CDR3 loop spans 12 amino acids. The V gene's germline CDR1 is SEHNR and CDR2 FQNEAQ (reference sequence). The CDR3 coding sequence is TGTTCCAGCGAGAAGACTTACACTGAAGCTTTCTTT. It yields the protein CSSEKTYTEAFF.

The chain recombines TRBV7-9 with TRBJ1-2; maybe TRBD1 (5 bases). Trimming removed 3 bases from V and 4 bases from J, with 15 bases in between. From germline, CDR1 is SEHNR and CDR2 FQNEAQ (reference sequence). The CDR3 totals 15 residues. This chain's CDR3 is CASSFPGGSLYGYTF. CDR3 sequence (DNA): TGTGCCAGCAGCTTTCCCGGGGGATCCCTCTATGGCTACACCTTC. Full variable domain (missing parts from reference TRBV7-9 and TRBJ1-2): DTGVSQNPRHKITKRGQNVTFRCDPISEHNRLYWYRQTLGQGPEFLTYFQNEAQLEKSRLLSDRFSAERPKGSFSTLEIQRTEQGDSAMYLCASSFPGGSLYGYTFGSGTRLTVV.

The V gene is TRBV7-2, the J gene TRBJ1-2, with 8 bases matching TRBD1. The CDR3 loop spans 17 amino acids. Germline V gene sequence: CDR1 SGHTA, CDR2 FQGNSA. V dropped 2 bases and J dropped 0; count of bases not matched to a gene: 8. The CDR3 loop is CASSLIDRGSTNYGYTF. CDR3 DNA sequence: TGTGCCAGCAGCTTAATTGACAGGGGATCAACTAACTATGGCTACACCTTC.

The chain links TRBV9 to TRBJ2-1; D perhaps matches TRBD2 (7 bases). The CDR3 runs to 13 residues. The V and J ends lost 2 bases and 9 bases respectively, with 12 bases between them. The V gene's germline CDR1 is SGDLS and CDR2 YYNGEE. DNA of the CDR3: TGTGCCAGCAGCGTGGGGGGGCCGGGTGAGCAGTTCTTC. Its translation is CASSVGGPGEQFF.

The chain is built from TRBV7-9 and TRBJ1-2, with a weak D call TRBD1 (5 bases). The CDR3 totals 13 residues. Germline loops: CDR1 SEHNR, CDR2 FQNEAQ (reference sequence). The germline V and J ends were trimmed by 8 bases and 5 bases, with 15 bases remaining between them. The CDR3: CASAPGTPYGYTF. The CDR3 nucleotides read TGTGCCAGCGCACCGGGGACTCCGTATGGCTACACCTTC.

The chain has TRBV7-2 and TRBJ2-7, with D tentatively TRBD1 (5 bases). This CDR3 has 14 amino acids. CDR1 SGHTA and CDR2 FQGNSA come from the germline V gene. The V end was cut by 2 bases, the J end by 0 bases, with 8 bases between. CDR3 sequence: CASSLQGPSYEQYF. CDR3 sequence (DNA): TGTGCCAGCAGCTTACAGGGCCCCTCCTACGAGCAGTACTTC. Together with reference TRBV7-2 and TRBJ2-7, the CDR3 gives the full variable domain: GAGVSQSPSNKVTEKGKDVELRCDPISGHTALYWYRQSLGQGLEFLIYFQGNSAPDKSGLPSDRFSAERTGGSVSTLTIQRTQQEDSAVYLCASSLQGPSYEQYFGPGTRLTVT.

This chain links TRBV4-3 with TRBJ1-6; 8 nucleotides align to TRBD1. Per the germline V gene, CDR1 is LGHNA and CDR2 is YSLEER. The CDR3 is 16 residues long. Trimming cost V 0 bases and J 5 bases; bases outside gene matches: 3. DNA for the CDR3: TGCGCCAGCAGCCAAGAAACAGGGGGACATAATTCACCCCTCCACTTT. It is translated as CASSQETGGHNSPLHF.

The J gene is TRBJ2-7, the V gene TRBV7-3; D may be TRBD1 (6 bases). The CDR3 sequence is 14 residues long. Trimming took 0 bases from V and 5 from J, leaving 11 bases between them. CDR1 SGHTA and CDR2 FQGTGA come from the germline V gene. The CDR3 loop is CASSLTPGANEQYF. The CDR3 nucleotides read TGTGCCAGCAGCTTAACCCCAGGGGCCAACGAGCAGTACTTC.

CDR3 in amino acids: CASNYQGGQSQPQHF. The CDR3 region has the DNA TGTGCCAGCAATTATCAGGGAGGGCAATCCCAGCCCCAGCATTTT. This sequence joins TRBV2 and TRBJ1-5, with D perhaps TRBD1 (5 bases). Deletions cut 7 bases from V and 7 bases from J, with 20 bases between. The CDR3 extends over 15 amino acids. Per germline, CDR1 SNHLY and CDR2 FYNNEI. The full variable domain, with the rest looked up from reference TRBV2 and TRBJ1-5, is EPEVTQTPSHQVTQMGQEVILRCVPISNHLYFYWYRQILGQKVEFLVSFYNNEISEKSEIFDDQFSVERPDGSNFTLKIRSTKLEDSAMYFCASNYQGGQSQPQHFGDGTRLSIL.

V and J are TRBV18 and TRBJ1-4, with 7 nucleotides matching TRBD1. This CDR3 is 15 amino acids long. Germline V gene data show CDR1 as KGHSH and CDR2 as LQKENI. J lost 7 bases, V lost 2 bases, and 7 bases had no gene match. CDR3 amino acids: CASSPTGTDAEKLFF. DNA for the CDR3: TGTGCCAGCTCACCAACCGGGACAGATGCTGAAAAACTGTTTTTT.